These 2 T cell receptor beta chains came from one sample sequenced in a study of T cell responses to AZD1222 COVID-19 vaccine. Sequencing was performed with immunoSEQ multiplex PCR; in TCRdb, only in-frame clones are kept and a portion is missing. The table lists around 89,000 clones, over 75% of them singletons. The source was peripheral blood, collected on day 0 of AZD1222 vaccination. These receptors were taken from an adult in good health.

This rearrangement joins TRBV20-1 to TRBJ1-1; D gene unclear. V was pared by 0 bases and J by 6 bases, with 5 bases between. Germline V CDR1 and CDR2: DFQATT, SNEGSKA (reference sequence). CDR3 length: 11 residues. CDR3 loop: CSARDEPEAFF. The DNA for the CDR3 is TGCAGTGCTAGAGATGAGCCTGAAGCTTTCTTT.

This clone has just a few counts. V is TRBV9 and J is TRBJ1-6; 9 nucleotides align to TRBD1. CDR1 and CDR2 (germline): SGDLS, YYNGEE. This CDR3 region has 15 residues. Unmatched junction bases numbered 8, after V lost 4 bases and J lost 9 bases. CDR3 DNA sequence: TGTGCCAGCAGCCTTGGGACAGGGATTAGTTCACCCCTCCACTTT. Encoded protein: CASSLGTGISSPLHF.